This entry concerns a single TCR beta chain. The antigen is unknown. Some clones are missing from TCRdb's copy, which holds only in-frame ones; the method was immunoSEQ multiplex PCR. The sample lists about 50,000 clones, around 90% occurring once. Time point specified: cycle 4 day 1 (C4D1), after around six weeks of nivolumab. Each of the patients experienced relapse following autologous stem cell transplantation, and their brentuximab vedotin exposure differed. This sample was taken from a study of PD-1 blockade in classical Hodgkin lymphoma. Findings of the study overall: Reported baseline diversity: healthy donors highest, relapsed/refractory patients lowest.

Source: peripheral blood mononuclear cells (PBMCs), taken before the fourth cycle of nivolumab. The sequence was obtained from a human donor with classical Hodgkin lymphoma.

The CDR3 DNA reads as TGTGCCATCAGTGAGGGACAGGGGGCAACAGATACGCAGTATTTT. Residues: CAISEGQGATDTQYF. The V and J genes are TRBV10-3 and TRBJ2-3, with 11 bases fitting TRBD1. The CDR3 is made up of 15 amino acids. V lost 2 bases and J lost 3; bases outside the gene matches: 1. Germline V gene lookup returns CDR1 ENHRY and CDR2 SYGVKD.